This entry is about one T cell receptor (beta chain). Its specificity is unknown. Germline V gives CDR1 MDHEN, CDR2 SYDVKM. The V gene lost 5 bases and the J gene lost 8 bases, with 16 bases spanning the gap. The length of the CDR3 is 14 residues. This table comes from immunoSEQ multiplex PCR, and its TCRdb copy is limited to in-frame clones, with some not included. The repertoire includes more than 150,000 clones, about 93% of them detected once, and around 0.067% sits in the top ten. This entry belongs to a study of shared clonotypes between healthy human individuals. As for the study in general: The donor pool was made up of a couple of women and a few men aged 18 to 49. Study-wide points: A few donors shared approximately 5% of their naive CD4 clonotypes. Generation probability values for non-shared clonotypes were lower than those for clonotypes shared by all four donors.

The chain uses TRBV28 and TRBJ2-4; D gene uncertain. The sequencing input was naive CD4+ T cells sorted from blood. Subset of the sample: CD45RA+ positively selected. The sequence was collected from a woman aged 30 to 39 in good health. CDR3 coding DNA: TGTGCCAGCAGTACCGGGCCCCCCACGTACATTCAGTACTTC. Protein: CASSTGPPTYIQYF.